This entry lists 3 T cell receptor beta chains sequenced from one sample in a study of blood T cell repertoires in COVID-19 (TCRdb year 2020). Receptors were amplified or captured by the immunoSEQ multiplex PCR assay. The clones in this table, taken by TCRdb from immuneACCESS, are in-frame only. Not every clone is retained; where verified, under half of the shortfall comes from an unresolved V gene, and the cause of the rest is unknown. This sample has 150,000 to 200,000 clones in its table, and under 80% of those were observed once. Around 3% of the sample is taken by the ten largest. Sequenced sample: peripheral blood. These receptors were collected from an elderly woman with acute or convalescent COVID-19.

The V call is TRBV6-6, the J call TRBJ1-2; TRBD1 matches at 12 bases. The germline V gene has CDR1 MNHNY and CDR2 SVGAGI (reference sequence). The J segment lost 0 bases and the V segment lost 8 bases, leaving 7 bases of the junction unmatched. CDR3 size: 16 residues. CDR3 coding DNA: TGTGCCAGCGGTACGGGACAGGGGGCCCCTAACTATGGCTACACCTTC. Protein: CASGTGQGAPNYGYTF.

The chain is built from TRBV19 and TRBJ1-2, with 7 bases identical to TRBD1. V was pared by 5 bases and J by 3 bases, with 6 bases of the junction left unmatched. The CDR3 is 14 residues long. Germline values: CDR1 LNHDA, CDR2 SQIVND (reference sequence). The CDR3 is CASSSTGTDYGYTF. The CDR3 DNA follows: TGTGCCAGTAGTTCAACAGGGACAGACTATGGCTACACCTTC.

The chain joins TRBV7-2 to TRBJ2-1, with D possibly being TRBD2 (6 bases). Germline assignment: CDR1 SGHTA and CDR2 FQGNSA. V gave up 1 base and J gave up 4 bases, with 11 bases separating them. CDR3 length: 15 residues. The CDR3 DNA reads as TGTGCCAGCAGCTTAGGGGTGGGAGGATACAATGAGCAGTTCTTC. Translated: CASSLGVGGYNEQFF. Looking up the rest from reference TRBV7-2 and TRBJ2-1 gives the full variable domain: GAGVSQSPSNKVTEKGKDVELRCDPISGHTALYWYRQSLGQGLEFLIYFQGNSAPDKSGLPSDRFSAERTGGSVSTLTIQRTQQEDSAVYLCASSLGVGGYNEQFFGPGTRLTVL.